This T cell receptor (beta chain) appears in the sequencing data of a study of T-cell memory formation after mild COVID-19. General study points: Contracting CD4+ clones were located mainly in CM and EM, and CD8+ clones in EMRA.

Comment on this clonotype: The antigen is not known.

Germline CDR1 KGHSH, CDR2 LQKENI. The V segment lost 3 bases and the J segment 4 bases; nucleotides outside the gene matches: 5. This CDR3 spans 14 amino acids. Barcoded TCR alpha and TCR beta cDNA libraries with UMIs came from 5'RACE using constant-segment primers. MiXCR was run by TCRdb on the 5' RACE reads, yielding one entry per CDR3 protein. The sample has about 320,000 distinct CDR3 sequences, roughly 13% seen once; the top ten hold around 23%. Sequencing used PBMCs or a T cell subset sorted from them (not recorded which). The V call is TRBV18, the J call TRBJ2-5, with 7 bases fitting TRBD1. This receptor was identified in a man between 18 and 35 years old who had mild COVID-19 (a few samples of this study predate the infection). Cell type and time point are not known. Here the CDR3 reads CASSPWTGGETQYF. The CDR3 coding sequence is TGTGCCAGCTCACCTTGGACAGGTGGAGAGACCCAGTACTTC.